Listed below are T cell receptor beta chains from one sample, sequenced in a study of blood T cell repertoires in COVID-19. Clones were read by immunoSEQ multiplex PCR, and TCRdb kept only the in-frame ones, dropping some. This repertoire shows around 190,000 clones, approximately 81% found once; its top ten account for roughly 5%. Material: peripheral blood. All receptors derive from a woman aged 80 or over with acute or convalescent COVID-19. Both conserved end residues are part of each CDR3. Each record gives: J gene, clone size, V gene, D gene, CDR3 protein, CDR3 DNA. A D gene is named only where the DNA matches it firmly. Size is omitted from some rows. Given values are once, few, many or a class for expanded clones.

j_call: TRBJ1-1
clone_size: few
v_call: TRBV19
d_call: TRBD1
cdr3_aa: CASRLTGAIRNTEAFF
cdr3_nt: TGTGCCAGTAGGTTGACAGGGGCGATCAGAAACACTGAAGCTTTCTTT

j_call: TRBJ1-1
clone_size: NA
v_call: TRBV9
d_call: NA
cdr3_aa: CASSALRGNTEAFF
cdr3_nt: TGTGCCAGCAGCGCCCTCCGGGGGAACACTGAAGCTTTCTTT

j_call: TRBJ2-7
clone_size: NA
v_call: TRBV7-2
d_call: TRBD1
cdr3_aa: CASSSRDRSYEQYF
cdr3_nt: TGTGCCAGCAGCTCACGGGACAGGTCCTACGAGCAGTACTTC

j_call: TRBJ2-6
clone_size: NA
v_call: TRBV7-9
d_call: NA
cdr3_aa: CASSYIAPGANVLTF
cdr3_nt: TGTGCCAGCAGCTACATAGCCCCTGGGGCCAACGTCCTGACTTTC

j_call: TRBJ2-5
clone_size: few
v_call: TRBV7-3
d_call: NA
cdr3_aa: CASSPGSGQETQYF
cdr3_nt: TGTGCCAGCAGCCCGGGTAGCGGCCAAGAGACCCAGTACTTC

j_call: TRBJ2-3
clone_size: NA
v_call: TRBV2
d_call: NA
cdr3_aa: CASRAGRTDTQYF
cdr3_nt: TGTGCCAGCAGAGCAGGGCGCACAGATACGCAGTATTTT

j_call: TRBJ1-5
clone_size: NA
v_call: TRBV6-2/TRBV6-3
d_call: NA
cdr3_aa: CASSYSGQAQPQHF
cdr3_nt: TGTGCCAGCAGTTACTCGGGACAAGCCCAGCCCCAGCATTTT

j_call: TRBJ1-2
clone_size: NA
v_call: TRBV10-3
d_call: NA
cdr3_aa: CAIRAPGDGGYTF
cdr3_nt: TGTGCCATCAGGGCCCCGGGGGACGGGGGCTACACCTTC

j_call: TRBJ1-5
clone_size: NA
v_call: TRBV6-5
d_call: TRBD1
cdr3_aa: CASSYTTGGGQPQHF
cdr3_nt: TGTGCCAGCAGTTACACGACAGGGGGCGGCCAGCCCCAGCATTTT

j_call: TRBJ2-1
clone_size: NA
v_call: TRBV5-1
d_call: NA
cdr3_aa: CASSPRQVTNNEQFF
cdr3_nt: TGCGCCAGCAGCCCTCGACAGGTAACCAACAATGAGCAGTTCTTC

j_call: TRBJ1-4
clone_size: once
v_call: TRBV29-1
d_call: NA
cdr3_aa: CSVSPGTQEKLFF
cdr3_nt: TGCAGCGTTAGCCCGGGAACCCAAGAAAAACTGTTTTTT

j_call: TRBJ1-5
clone_size: NA
v_call: TRBV11-3
d_call: NA
cdr3_aa: CASSLPGQLFSNQPQHF
cdr3_nt: TGTGCCAGCAGCTTACCGGGACAACTCTTTAGCAATCAGCCCCAGCATTTT

j_call: TRBJ2-1
clone_size: once
v_call: TRBV10-2
d_call: TRBD2
cdr3_aa: CASCLRAGVNEQFF
cdr3_nt: TGCGCCAGCTGTCTTCGCGCGGGAGTAAATGAGCAGTTCTTC

j_call: TRBJ2-7
clone_size: NA
v_call: TRBV6-5
d_call: NA
cdr3_aa: CASSHSRGRTDEQYF
cdr3_nt: TGTGCCAGCAGTCACTCCAGGGGCAGGACTGACGAGCAGTACTTC

j_call: TRBJ2-7
clone_size: NA
v_call: TRBV25-1
d_call: TRBD2
cdr3_aa: CASSDPSGRAHEQYF
cdr3_nt: TGTGCCAGCAGTGACCCTAGCGGGAGGGCCCACGAGCAGTACTTC

j_call: TRBJ2-1
clone_size: NA
v_call: TRBV25-1
d_call: NA
cdr3_aa: CASSLGHEQFF
cdr3_nt: TGTGCCAGCTCCTTGGGCCATGAGCAGTTCTTC

j_call: TRBJ2-5
clone_size: NA
v_call: TRBV24-1
d_call: NA
cdr3_aa: CATSDQAETQYF
cdr3_nt: TGTGCCACCAGTGATCAGGCAGAGACCCAGTACTTC

j_call: TRBJ2-7
clone_size: NA
v_call: TRBV10-1
d_call: TRBD2
cdr3_aa: CASTGGLAGGYEQYF
cdr3_nt: TGCGCCAGCACTGGGGGACTAGCGGGAGGATACGAGCAGTACTTC

j_call: TRBJ2-5
clone_size: few
v_call: TRBV27
d_call: TRBD2
cdr3_aa: CASSLLAGSQETQYF
cdr3_nt: TGTGCCAGCAGTTTACTAGCGGGATCTCAAGAGACCCAGTACTTC

j_call: TRBJ1-1
clone_size: NA
v_call: TRBV7-2
d_call: NA
cdr3_aa: CASSRTPFWAFF
cdr3_nt: TGTGCCAGCAGCCGGACACCATTTTGGGCTTTCTTT

j_call: TRBJ1-1
clone_size: NA
v_call: TRBV10-2
d_call: NA
cdr3_aa: CASGPIGANTEAFF
cdr3_nt: TGCGCCAGCGGCCCCATAGGGGCCAACACTGAAGCTTTCTTT

j_call: TRBJ2-3
clone_size: NA
v_call: TRBV6-5
d_call: TRBD2
cdr3_aa: CASSYRAGVGADTQYF
cdr3_nt: TGTGCCAGCAGTTACAGAGCGGGAGTAGGTGCAGATACGCAGTATTTT

j_call: TRBJ1-6
clone_size: NA
v_call: TRBV6-6
d_call: TRBD1
cdr3_aa: CASSLIQDRPLHF
cdr3_nt: TGTGCCAGCAGTTTAATACAGGACAGGCCCCTCCACTTT

j_call: TRBJ1-1
clone_size: NA
v_call: TRBV5-6
d_call: NA
cdr3_aa: CASSLWLTGLNTEAFF
cdr3_nt: TGTGCCAGCAGCTTGTGGCTTACAGGGTTGAACACTGAAGCTTTCTTT

j_call: TRBJ2-1
clone_size: NA
v_call: TRBV10-1
d_call: NA
cdr3_aa: CASSELAVDTYNEQFF
cdr3_nt: TGCGCCAGCAGTGAGTTAGCGGTAGATACCTACAATGAGCAGTTCTTC

j_call: TRBJ1-1
clone_size: NA
v_call: TRBV10-2
d_call: TRBD1
cdr3_aa: CASRRTGGATEAFF
cdr3_nt: TGCGCCAGCCGAAGGACAGGCGGGGCCACTGAAGCTTTCTTT

j_call: TRBJ2-3
clone_size: NA
v_call: TRBV6-5
d_call: TRBD1
cdr3_aa: CASRIGTATDTQYF
cdr3_nt: TGTGCCAGCAGAATTGGGACAGCTACAGATACGCAGTATTTT

j_call: TRBJ2-5
clone_size: once
v_call: TRBV5-1
d_call: NA
cdr3_aa: CASSLDTQGFQETQYF
cdr3_nt: TGCGCCAGCAGCTTGGATACACAGGGTTTCCAAGAGACCCAGTACTTC

j_call: TRBJ1-6
clone_size: NA
v_call: TRBV19
d_call: TRBD1
cdr3_aa: CASPSDRGRSPLHF
cdr3_nt: TGTGCCAGCCCCTCGGACAGGGGACGTTCACCCCTCCACTTT

j_call: TRBJ2-1
clone_size: NA
v_call: TRBV7-9
d_call: TRBD2
cdr3_aa: CASSLLAGGPATYNEQFF
cdr3_nt: TGTGCCAGCAGCTTACTAGCGGGAGGGCCGGCAACCTACAATGAGCAGTTCTTC

j_call: TRBJ2-7
clone_size: NA
v_call: TRBV30
d_call: TRBD2
cdr3_aa: CAWTGPSASGRYEQYF
cdr3_nt: TGTGCCTGGACGGGTCCTTCGGCTAGCGGGAGATACGAGCAGTACTTC

j_call: TRBJ2-4
clone_size: NA
v_call: TRBV29-1
d_call: TRBD1
cdr3_aa: CSVERGTGGRNIQYF
cdr3_nt: TGCAGCGTTGAAAGAGGGACAGGGGGCAGAAACATTCAGTACTTC

j_call: TRBJ1-1
clone_size: few
v_call: TRBV5-1
d_call: TRBD1
cdr3_aa: CASSVTGGTEAFF
cdr3_nt: TGCGCCAGCTCAGTGACAGGGGGCACTGAAGCTTTCTTT

j_call: TRBJ2-5
clone_size: NA
v_call: TRBV27
d_call: TRBD1
cdr3_aa: CASSRRDRGIQETQYF
cdr3_nt: TGTGCCAGCAGTCGCCGGGACAGGGGGATCCAAGAGACCCAGTACTTC

j_call: TRBJ2-1
clone_size: NA
v_call: TRBV28
d_call: NA
cdr3_aa: CASSLSLGKFF
cdr3_nt: TGTGCCAGCAGTTTAAGCCTAGGAAAGTTCTTC

j_call: TRBJ2-1
clone_size: NA
v_call: TRBV5-1
d_call: NA
cdr3_aa: CASNSIGSSYNEQFF
cdr3_nt: TGCGCCAGCAACTCCATTGGGAGCTCCTACAATGAGCAGTTCTTC